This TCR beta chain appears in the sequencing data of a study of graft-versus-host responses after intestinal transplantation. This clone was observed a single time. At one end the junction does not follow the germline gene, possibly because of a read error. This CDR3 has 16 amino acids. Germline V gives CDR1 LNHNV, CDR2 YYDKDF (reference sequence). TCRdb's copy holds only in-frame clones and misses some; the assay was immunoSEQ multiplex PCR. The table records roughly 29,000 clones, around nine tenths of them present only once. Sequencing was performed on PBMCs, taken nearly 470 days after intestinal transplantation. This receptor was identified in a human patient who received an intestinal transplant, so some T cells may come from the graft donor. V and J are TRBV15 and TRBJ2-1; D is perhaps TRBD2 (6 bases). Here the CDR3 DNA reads TGTGCCGCCAGCAGAGAATGGGGGGAGGTCTACAATGAGCAGTTCTTC. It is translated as CAASREWGEVYNEQFF.